This TCR beta chain was sequenced for a study of blood T cells in healthy people across ages (dated by TCRdb to between 2014 and 2017). Regarding the complete study: Template switching captured roughly one uniquely barcoded TCR beta cDNA molecule per two T cells in model experiments. The study measured age-related changes in TCR beta repertoire diversity using deep sequencing normalized with unique cDNA molecular identifiers. Four age groups were formed from the donors: young (average approximately 17 years), middle-aged (around 40), aged (over 55) and long-lived (around 82). To avoid experimental bias, donors of different ages were spread randomly across the sequencing lanes. For two donors (one aged 18 to 29 and one aged 80 or older), the study analyzed two additional independent replicas of 1 million unique cDNA reads from the same blood draw. What the research found in general, with its limitations: There was a strong correlation between observed TCR beta diversity and the percentage of naive T cells measured by flow cytometry. The long-lived group showed more naive CD4+ T cells, fewer expanded clones and increased TCR diversity than the aged group, suggesting age selection. Observed TCR beta diversity per million T cells fell roughly linearly with age, and a significant reduction was already apparent by age around 40. Estimates of total diversity based on one million sequenced T cells were regarded as lower bounds and as underestimates. Donor CMV infection status was unknown, potentially confounding age-related changes in expanded clonotypes. Conclusive comparison of naive and antigen-experienced compartments was prevented by the profiling of bulk unsorted PBMCs.

The junction carries 13 bases between V and J, which are trimmed by 0 bases and 4 bases respectively. CDR1 and CDR2 (DFQATT, SNEGSKA) derive from the germline V gene (reference sequence). The CDR3 numbers 16 residues from cysteine through phenylalanine. Of the read, only the CDR3 DNA is kept; its 48 bases are in frame from base 1. As concerns this clonotype: This receptor's antigen is unknown. Within one base of it there is no much larger clone, and no base qualities were kept.

The donors were roughly 39 Caucasian individuals from Russia, aged roughly 6 to 100 years, who were systemically healthy. Ten milliliters of peripheral blood were drawn from each donor into EDTA-treated Vacutainer tubes. Ficoll-Paque density-gradient centrifugation was used to isolate PBMCs, with at least 6.5 million per sample. Total RNA was extracted from PBMCs with Trizol reagent, with at least 5.5 micrograms obtained per sample. For every donor, an aliquot of PBMCs went through flow cytometry to measure the percentages of naive CD45RAhigh/CD27high T cells. Libraries came from 5' RACE. TCRdb records Illumina HiSeq 2500 as the sequencer. A second 7 to 11 cycle PCR used a sample-barcoded 5' primer and a J-beta primer mix. Each TCR beta cDNA molecule received a unique molecular identifier from a template-switch 5' adaptor carrying 12 random nucleotides. Each sample yielded at least 3 million CDR3-containing paired-end reads. The Mint cDNA synthesis kit, primed by a TRBC-specific oligonucleotide, was used to synthesize first-strand cDNA from all RNA. All cDNA was treated with uracil-DNA glycosylase and then went through a first 18-cycle PCR with the universal primers M1SS and BC2_uni_R. As for the authors' bioinformatics: Normalization of each sample was performed by random selection of 1 million high-quality reads, each carrying a distinct molecular identifier. Instead of being binned into consensus sequences, reads with shared molecular identifiers were discarded. MiTCR, with a Q25 quality threshold and the strictest error-elimination algorithm, was used for CDR3 identification, clonotype clustering and error correction. A nonparametric unseen species model with Euler transformation was used to estimate a lower bound on total TCR beta diversity. TCRdb redid the processing of the public reads, applying fastp at Q25 and MiXCR, and retained in-frame beta chains. Under each unique CDR3 protein, matching rows form one entry showing the most common genes and DNA. V and J calls and clone size were set by TCRdb, not the authors. The sample yields approximately 1.5 million distinct CDR3 sequences; 35% to 45% were counted once. The top ten clones comprise around 4% of the sample.

This clonotype was sampled from a woman aged 18-35 years in good health. The chain was built from TRBV20-1 and TRBJ1-6; TRBD1 could be the D gene, as 5 bases match. The sample taken for sequencing was blood. CDR3 reads: CSARDRRDAYNSPLHF. At the DNA level, the sequence is TGCAGTGCTAGAGATCGTAGGGACGCTTATAATTCACCCCTCCACTTT.